The T cell receptor (beta chain) under discussion was sequenced for a study of T-cell memory formation after mild COVID-19. Study as a whole: TCR clustering was largely donor specific.

This clonotype was seen only a few times. One entry per CDR3 protein results from TCRdb running MiXCR on the 5' RACE reads. Of 110,000 to 150,000 distinct CDR3 sequences listed, 13% to 15% are singletons. The CDR3 is 14 residues long. Germline V gene sequence: CDR1 SGHRS, CDR2 YFSETQ. V dropped 0 bases and J dropped 4 bases, with 10 bases sitting between them. The receptor's source is an adult woman who had mild COVID-19 (a few samples of this study predate the infection). Cell type and time point are not known. Sequenced input: PBMCs or a T cell subset sorted from them (not recorded which). The chain uses TRBV5-1 and TRBJ1-1; unclear D gene. The CDR3 DNA follows: TGCGCCAGCAGCTTGGCCCGGGGTGTCACTGAAGCTTTCTTT. Protein sequence: CASSLARGVTEAFF.